The clone carrying this TCR beta chain was found many times. Its antigen is as yet unknown. The V gene's germline CDR1 is ENHRY and CDR2 SYGVKD. The V gene lost 2 bases and the J gene lost 1 base, with 11 bases spanning the gap. The CDR3 runs to 15 residues. The sample comes from a study of type 1 and type 2 diabetes patients. Regarding the study as a whole: Age and gender were not matched between study groups, possibly biasing interpretation. With limited T2D and control samples, some T1D-only expanded clones may not be T1D-specific.

Genomic DNA was the PCR template. Amplification of the beta chain CDR3 used 30 forward and 13 reverse multiplex primers. TCRdb reprocessed the multiplex PCR reads via MiXCR and lists one record per CDR3 protein. The sample has 270,000 or so distinct CDR3 sequences, roughly 50% seen once. The sequencing input was peripheral blood mononuclear cells (PBMCs). This clonotype was sampled from a man aged 18 to 30 with type 2 diabetes. The chain joins TRBV10-3 to TRBJ1-1, with a weak D call TRBD1 (5 bases). CDR3 in DNA: TGTGCCATCAGTGAGAGGGACGAAGGGAACACTGAAGCTTTCTTT. This sequence encodes CAISERDEGNTEAFF.